One sample yielded the 22 T cell receptor beta chains listed below, sequenced in a study of blood T cell repertoires in COVID-19. The data were produced by immunoSEQ multiplex PCR, yet TCRdb's version contains in-frame clones alone and is incomplete. Of some 260,000 clones in the sample, around 87% were seen once. The sequencing sample was made of PBMCs or T cells enriched from blood (not recorded which). Receptors originate from a woman aged 30 to 39 with acute COVID-19.

The chain links TRBV10-3 to TRBJ1-5, with TRBD1 identical over 7 bases. The CDR3 consists of 13 residues. In germline, CDR1 is ENHRY, CDR2 SYGVKD. The ends lost 5 bases at V and 9 bases at J; junction bases unmatched: 7. The CDR3 bases are TGTGCCATCAGTAAGGAGGGGGCCGGGCCCCAGCATTTT. It yields the protein CAISKEGAGPQHF.

The chain recombines TRBV7-3 with TRBJ2-1; TRBD2 matches at 10 bases. The germline CDR1 and CDR2 sequences are SGHTA and FQGTGA. This CDR3 has 18 residues. Trimming at V came to 5 bases and at J to 5 bases, leaving 15 bases not matched to a gene. CDR3 sequence: CASSPFPPSGSGDNEQFF. In DNA, the CDR3 is TGTGCCAGCAGCCCCTTCCCCCCTAGCGGGAGCGGGGACAATGAGCAGTTCTTC.

The rearrangement uses TRBV19 and TRBJ2-7; D not certain. V lost 6 bases and J lost 6, with 15 bases in between. CDR3 length: 13 residues. CDR1 and CDR2 from the germline V gene are LNHDA and SQIVND (reference sequence). CDR3 sequence reads: CASSPSVAAEQYF. The CDR3 DNA reads TGTGCCAGTAGCCCCTCCGTGGCGGCCGAGCAGTACTTC.

This chain links TRBV28 with TRBJ1-5; unclear D gene. V shed 3 bases and J shed 6 bases, with 6 bases lying between them. The CDR3 runs 12 residues. The germline V gene encodes CDR1 MDHEN and CDR2 SYDVKM. The CDR3 DNA is TGTGCCAGCAGTTTGGGAGGTCAGCCCCAGCATTTT. Its translation: CASSLGGQPQHF. Full variable domain (rest looked up from reference TRBV28 and TRBJ1-5): DVKVTQSSRYLVKRTGEKVFLECVQDMDHENMFWYRQDPGLGLRLIYFSYDVKMKEKGDIPEGYSVSREKKERFSLILESASTNQTSMYLCASSLGGQPQHFGDGTRLSIL.

The chain joins TRBV29-1 to TRBJ1-2; TRBD1 agrees at 8 bases. The CDR3 extends over 13 amino acids. J gave up 8 bases and V 7 bases, and 12 bases lay outside the gene matches. Germline CDR1 is SQVTM and CDR2 is ANQGSEA. In DNA form, the CDR3 reads TGCAGCGGCTGGACAGGGAAAAGGTCGGGCTACACCTTC. As protein: CSGWTGKRSGYTF.

This chain connects TRBV6-1 to TRBJ1-1; D possibly corresponds to TRBD1 (6 bases). Deletions cut 8 bases from V and 8 bases from J, with 18 bases between. Germline CDR1 reads MNHNS; CDR2 reads SASEGT. The CDR3 has 13 residues. DNA for the CDR3: TGTGCCAGCGGAGCGACAGGTTCATCAGAAGCTTTCTTT. It yields the protein CASGATGSSEAFF.

As for this clone: Germline is not matched at one junction end, which may reflect a read error. The chain is built from TRBV6-2 or TRBV6-3 and TRBJ1-2, with a possible D match to TRBD1 (5 bases). The length of the CDR3 is 14 residues. Germline CDR1 is MNHEY and CDR2 is SVGEGT. The chain's CDR3 is CASTYSGSKYGYTF. Here the CDR3 DNA reads TGTGCCAGCACTTACTCAGGGAGCAAGTATGGCTACACCTTC.

The rearrangement joins TRBV11-2 to TRBJ1-6; D remains ambiguous. The CDR3 spans 13 residues. Germline V CDR1 and CDR2: SGHAT, FQNNGV. V was shortened by 8 bases and J by 6 bases, with 11 bases between the two germline ends. The CDR3 region is CASAGDLNSPLHF. As DNA, the CDR3 is TGTGCCAGCGCAGGTGACCTTAATTCACCCCTCCACTTT.

The CDR3 region is CASSSNSENTGELFF. Here the CDR3 DNA reads TGTGCCAGCAGTTCAAACAGTGAAAACACCGGGGAGCTGTTTTTT. J is TRBJ2-2 and V is TRBV28; D gene unclear. CDR3 length: 15 amino acids. V lost 4 bases and J lost 2, with 11 bases in between. Looked up from germline, CDR1 is MDHEN and CDR2 is SYDVKM.

V usage is TRBV11-2 and J usage is TRBJ1-4, with TRBD1 as a possible D gene (5 bases). CDR3 length: 15 amino acids. The V gene's germline CDR1 is SGHAT and CDR2 FQNNGV. V gave up 5 bases and J gave up 4 bases, with 14 bases separating them. Here the CDR3 DNA reads TGTGCCAGCAGCCAGGGTCCCCAGATTAATGAAAAACTGTTTTTT. Translating gives CASSQGPQINEKLFF.

The V call is TRBV4-3, the J call TRBJ1-3; TRBD1 might be the D (5 bases). Looked up from germline, CDR1 is LGHNA and CDR2 is YSLEER. V was trimmed by 0 bases and J by 0 bases, leaving 12 bases between them. The CDR3 runs to 17 residues. As DNA, the CDR3 is TGCGCCAGCAGCCAAGATGGGCCAGGGATCTCTGGAAACACCATATATTTT. Its protein is CASSQDGPGISGNTIYF.

This chain links TRBV23-1 with TRBJ1-5; D is possibly TRBD1 (5 bases). TRBV23-1 carries the ORF label, with uncertain function. Deletions cut 5 bases from V and 5 bases from J, with 7 bases between. This CDR3 region has 12 residues. The CDR3 sequence is CASSKGYQPQHF. CDR3 coding DNA: TGCGCCAGCAGTAAGGGGTATCAGCCCCAGCATTTT.

The chain couples TRBV7-3 to TRBJ1-3; unclear D gene. The CDR3 spans 14 residues. Per germline, CDR1 SGHTA and CDR2 FQGTGA. Deletions cut 6 bases from V and 2 bases from J, with 11 bases between. The CDR3 is CASSRGAAGNTIYF. CDR3 bases: TGTGCCAGCAGTCGAGGTGCCGCTGGAAACACCATATATTTT.

The V call is TRBV3-1 (or the pseudogene TRBV3-2), the J call TRBJ2-7, with 7 positions matching TRBD1. CDR3 length equals 15 residues. Trimming removed 4 bases from V and 3 bases from J; junction bases left unmatched: 9. Germline assignment: CDR1 LGHDT and CDR2 YNNKEL (reference sequence). The CDR3 bases are TGTGCCAGCAGCCTGACAGGGCCAACCCTCTACGAGCAGTACTTC. Encoded protein: CASSLTGPTLYEQYF.

The gene calls are TRBV9 and TRBJ2-5; 8 nucleotides line up with TRBD2. The CDR3 runs 16 residues. The junction had 8 bases not matched to a gene; V was cut back by 0 bases and J by 4 bases. From germline, CDR1 is SGDLS and CDR2 YYNGEE. CDR3 nucleotides: TGTGCCAGCAGCGTAGCACTCGGGCTAGCGGGAGAGACCCAGTACTTC. Protein sequence: CASSVALGLAGETQYF.

The chain joins TRBV11-2 to TRBJ1-2; D ambiguous. Germline V lookup: CDR1 SGHAT, CDR2 FQNNGV. This CDR3 spans 14 amino acids. Trimming took 3 bases from V and 6 from J, leaving 14 bases between them. The DNA of the CDR3 is TGTGCCAGCAGCTTGGTCGGAGGCGCTGATGGCTACACCTTC. Translating it yields CASSLVGGADGYTF.

This clone appeared once. V and J are TRBV15 and TRBJ1-4; D not resolved. The germline V and J ends were trimmed by 5 bases and 8 bases, with 15 bases remaining between them. There are 14 residues in the CDR3. Germline loops: CDR1 LNHNV, CDR2 YYDKDF (reference sequence). CDR3 in DNA: TGTGCCACCAGCCCTCACCGGAGGGAGGAAAAACTGTTTTTT. Its protein product is CATSPHRREEKLFF.

The chain carries TRBV28 and TRBJ1-1; D is possibly TRBD1 (6 bases). The CDR3 length is 15 residues. Germline CDR1 reads MDHEN; CDR2 reads SYDVKM. Deletions cut 6 bases from V and 5 bases from J, with 19 bases between. This CDR3 is CASRGAGTPMTEAFF. As DNA, the CDR3 is TGTGCCAGCAGAGGTGCCGGGACACCAATGACTGAAGCTTTCTTT.

V gene TRBV7-2 combines with J gene TRBJ2-7, with TRBD1 as a possible D gene (5 bases). Per germline, CDR1 SGHTA and CDR2 FQGNSA. V lost 5 bases and J lost 3, with 14 bases in between. The CDR3 covers 14 residues. In DNA, the CDR3 is TGTGCCAGCAGCCCTCGTAGACAGTACTACGAGCAGTACTTC. It translates to CASSPRRQYYEQYF.

This chain links TRBV29-1 with TRBJ2-3; TRBD1 is a possible D gene (7 bases). This CDR3 is built from 11 residues. The germline CDR1 and CDR2 sequences are SQVTM and ANQGSEA. The V end lost 7 bases, the J end lost 8 bases, and 13 bases lay between the germline ends. CDR3 DNA: TGCAGCGCCAGGGGGGAAGGTACGCAGTATTTT. Its translation: CSARGEGTQYF.

The chain has TRBV10-3 and TRBJ1-3; 7 bases are shared with TRBD1. V trimming: 10 bases; J trimming: 0 bases; junction bases outside the gene matches: 9. The CDR3 is 15 amino acids. Germline assignment: CDR1 ENHRY and CDR2 SYGVKD. The CDR3 DNA is TGTGCCACCCGGGGGACAGCGGACTCTGGAAACACCATATATTTT. This sequence encodes CATRGTADSGNTIYF.

The V and J genes are TRBV28 and TRBJ1-6; D is unresolved. Germline CDR1 reads MDHEN; CDR2 reads SYDVKM. The CDR3 length is 13 residues. Trimming removed 6 bases at V and 10 bases at J, with 13 bases between. As DNA, the CDR3 is TGTGCCAGCAGCCCCCCGGGATTCTCACCCCTCCACTTT. Translated, it gives CASSPPGFSPLHF.